These T cell receptor beta chains were read from a single sample in a study of Ad26.COV2.S vaccination and SARS-CoV-2 variants. Measured with immunoSEQ multiplex PCR; TCRdb has only the in-frame clones, and not every one. The sample includes about 250,000 clones, roughly nine tenths of them seen just once. The source material was peripheral blood, sampled in a trial of Ad26.COV2.S vaccine versus placebo. The receptors were sampled from a person between 18 and 60 years old who received the Ad26.COV2.S COVID-19 vaccine or a placebo. Both conserved end residues are part of each CDR3. Fields, in order: J gene, clone size, V gene, D gene, CDR3 protein, CDR3 DNA. The D gene is left open where the match is weak. The listing skips clone size in some rows; elsewhere it reads once, few, many or a size class.

TRBJ1-2,NA,TRBV19,NA,CASSEILGNYGYTF,TGTGCCAGTAGTGAAATCCTCGGGAACTATGGCTACACCTTC
TRBJ2-2,NA,TRBV7-9,TRBD2,CASSPLTGTSGSSAGELFF,TGTGCCAGCAGCCCACTAACCGGGACTAGCGGGAGTTCGGCCGGGGAGCTGTTTTTT
TRBJ2-1,NA,TRBV2,NA,CASDDQARPTNEQFF,TGTGCCAGCGACGACCAGGCAAGGCCAACAAATGAGCAGTTCTTC
TRBJ1-2,once,TRBV6-1,NA,CASSEQGNYGYTF,TGTGCCAGCAGTGAACAGGGGAACTATGGCTACACCTTC
TRBJ2-3,NA,TRBV9,NA,CASSVEIPGGTDTQYF,TGTGCCAGCAGCGTAGAAATCCCCGGGGGCACAGATACGCAGTATTTT
TRBJ2-7,NA,TRBV11-2,NA,CASSPVDEQYF,TGTGCCAGCAGCCCCGTCGACGAGCAGTACTTC
TRBJ2-2,few,TRBV9,NA,CASSVEGQANTGELFF,TGTGCCAGCAGCGTAGAAGGGCAGGCTAACACCGGGGAGCTGTTTTTT
TRBJ1-2,NA,TRBV10-2,NA,CASRRDDFGYTF,TGCGCCAGCAGGAGGGACGACTTTGGCTACACCTTC
TRBJ2-3,NA,TRBV7-3,NA,CASSFDRDTQYF,TGTGCCAGCAGCTTCGATCGGGATACGCAGTATTTT
TRBJ2-3,NA,TRBV3-1/TRBV3-2,NA,CASSQTGGPDTQYF,TGTGCCAGCAGCCAAACCGGCGGCCCCGATACGCAGTATTTT
TRBJ2-4,NA,TRBV7-2,NA,CASSLVAGLAKNIQYF,TGTGCCAGCAGCTTAGTCGCCGGTCTAGCCAAAAACATTCAGTACTTC
TRBJ2-1,NA,TRBV7-7,TRBD1,CASSIGGTGTEQFF,TGTGCTAGCAGCATCGGCGGGACAGGGACCGAGCAGTTCTTC
TRBJ1-2,once,TRBV18,NA,CASSPPRNEYGYTF,TGTGCCAGCTCACCACCGCGAAACGAATATGGCTACACCTTC
TRBJ2-2,NA,TRBV11-2,NA,CASSLVGRGGNTGELFF,TGTGCCAGCAGCTTAGTAGGCCGGGGCGGGAACACCGGGGAGCTGTTTTTT
TRBJ2-7,NA,TRBV30,TRBD1,CAWSTGTGVHEQYF,TGTGCCTGGAGTACCGGGACAGGGGTCCACGAGCAGTACTTC
TRBJ1-1,NA,TRBV19,NA,CASSRVRGRGNTEAFF,TGTGCCAGTAGTCGAGTTCGGGGGCGCGGGAACACTGAAGCTTTCTTT
TRBJ2-1,NA,TRBV4-3,TRBD2,CASSQGAGGMNEQFF,TGCGCCAGCAGCCAAGGAGCGGGAGGGATGAATGAGCAGTTCTTC
TRBJ2-1,NA,TRBV24-1,TRBD2,CATSDRASGPYNEQFF,TGTGCCACCAGTGACCGAGCTAGCGGACCATACAATGAGCAGTTCTTC
TRBJ1-1,NA,TRBV27,NA,CASRGRSRDTEAFF,TGTGCCAGCAGGGGACGATCCCGGGACACTGAAGCTTTCTTT
TRBJ2-1,NA,TRBV7-9,TRBD2,CASSLGIGLAGYNEQFF,TGTGCCAGCAGCTTAGGCATTGGACTAGCGGGTTACAATGAGCAGTTCTTC
TRBJ2-3,NA,TRBV7-2,TRBD2,CASSLASGITDTQYF,TGTGCCAGCAGCTTAGCAAGCGGGATCACAGATACGCAGTATTTT
TRBJ1-1,NA,TRBV5-5,NA,CASSLDAGDPEAFF,TGTGCCAGCAGCTTGGATGCGGGCGATCCTGAAGCTTTCTTT
TRBJ1-2,NA,TRBV6-5,NA,CASRPGIPMSYGYTF,TGTGCCAGCAGACCCGGGATTCCAATGAGCTATGGCTACACCTTC
TRBJ1-2,few,TRBV5-1,TRBD1,CASSPGQGNYGYTF,TGCGCCAGCAGCCCCGGACAGGGCAACTATGGCTACACCTTC
TRBJ2-5,NA,TRBV19,TRBD2,CASSPGLAGWQETQYF,TGTGCCAGTAGTCCCGGACTAGCGGGTTGGCAAGAGACCCAGTACTTC
TRBJ2-2,NA,TRBV5-1,NA,CASSLGAGLTGELFF,TGCGCCAGCAGCTTGGGGGCAGGACTTACCGGGGAGCTGTTTTTT
TRBJ2-7,NA,TRBV14,TRBD1,CASSPDRGLGEQYF,TGTGCCAGCAGCCCCGACAGGGGACTTGGGGAGCAGTACTTC
TRBJ2-7,few,TRBV4-2,NA,CASSQGWDNSYEQYF,TGTGCCAGCAGCCAAGGGTGGGACAACTCCTACGAGCAGTACTTC
TRBJ1-5,NA,TRBV12-3/TRBV12-4,NA,CASSLEYNQPQHF,TGTGCCAGCAGTTTGGAGTATAATCAGCCCCAGCATTTT
TRBJ2-3,NA,TRBV11-2,TRBD2,CASRGLAGAVDTQYF,TGTGCCAGCAGGGGTCTAGCGGGAGCGGTAGATACGCAGTATTTT
TRBJ1-5,NA,TRBV3-1/TRBV3-2,NA,CASSQDGAGGGQPQHF,TGTGCCAGCAGCCAAGATGGGGCGGGCGGGGGCCAGCCCCAGCATTTT
TRBJ2-2,NA,TRBV7-2,NA,CASSPQVSWQKNTGELFF,TGTGCCAGCAGCCCCCAGGTCTCATGGCAGAAAAACACCGGGGAGCTGTTTTTT
TRBJ2-5,few,TRBV7-3,NA,CASSWGHQETQYF,TGTGCCAGCAGCTGGGGGCACCAAGAGACCCAGTACTTC
TRBJ1-5,NA,TRBV4-1,NA,CASSQDPPAASTRNQPQHF,TGCGCCAGCAGCCAAGATCCCCCCGCGGCCTCAACCCGAAATCAGCCCCAGCATTTT
TRBJ1-6,once,TRBV5-1,NA,CASSLRSGVYNSPLHF,TGCGCCAGCAGCCTTCGTTCAGGGGTGTATAATTCACCCCTCCACTTT
TRBJ1-1,NA,TRBV30,NA,CAWSRTLWNTEAFF,TGTGCCTGGAGTAGAACACTATGGAACACTGAAGCTTTCTTT
TRBJ2-2,NA,TRBV12-3/TRBV12-4,NA,CASSRDHGELFF,TGTGCCAGCAGTCGGGATCACGGGGAGCTGTTTTTT
TRBJ2-1,NA,TRBV30,NA,CAWEVRHNEQFF,TGTGCCTGGGAGGTTCGGCACAATGAGCAGTTCTTC